What follows describes a single T cell receptor (beta chain). This CDR3 has 15 amino acids. Per germline, CDR1 MGHDK and CDR2 SYGVNS. V lost 1 base, J lost 0 bases, and 7 bases lay in between. The data belong to a study of blood T cell repertoires in COVID-19. The repertoire was sequenced with immunoSEQ multiplex PCR; TCRdb's copy has only in-frame clones and lacks some. There are roughly 25,000 clones in the sample; about 90% occur only once, and 2.8% lies in the top ten. Material for sequencing was peripheral blood. The receptor comes from a human donor in a cohort sampled during active COVID-19. The V and J genes are TRBV25-1 and TRBJ1-3, with D unresolved. The CDR3 here is CASSELYSSGNTIYF. The CDR3 bases are TGTGCCAGCAGTGAATTATACTCCTCTGGAAACACCATATATTTT. Filled out from reference TRBV25-1 and TRBJ1-3, the complete variable domain reads EADIYQTPRYLVIGTGKKITLECSQTMGHDKMYWYQQDPGMELHLIHYSYGVNSTEKGDLSSESTVSRIRTEHFPLTLESARPSHTSQYLCASSELYSSGNTIYFGEGSWLTVV.